This TCR beta chain was sequenced during a study of blood T cell repertoires in COVID-19. About the research overall: PBMCs, B-cell-depleted T cells, or T cells provided the cDNA or gDNA that made up the material.

V was clipped by 0 bases and J by 16 bases; unmatched bases: 8. Germline-derived CDR1 and CDR2 are MNHEY and SMNVEV (reference sequence). The CDR3 loop spans 13 amino acids. The assay was immunoSEQ multiplex PCR, and TCRdb's table has in-frame clones only and misses some. The repertoire includes some 140,000 clones, under 85% of them detected once, and around 0.63% sits in the top ten. The TCR originated in a man between 60 and 75 years old with COVID-19, enrolled during active disease. The sequenced material came from peripheral blood. The genes are TRBV27 and TRBJ2-1; 8 bases line up with TRBD1. CDR3 coding DNA: TGTGCCAGCAGTTTATCGGACGGCAGGGGGCGCTTCTTC. It encodes CASSLSDGRGRFF.